These 32 T cell receptor beta chains were sequenced from one sample in a study of T-cell reconstitution after alpha-beta-depleted transplantation in children. Unique molecular identifiers featured in how the TCRbeta library was prepared. TCRdb independently ran MiXCR on the PCR reads; one entry per CDR3 protein. Of hundreds of thousands of distinct CDR3 sequences in the sample, 10% to 15% are singletons; the top ten hold approximately 0.8%. Sequencing used PBMCs, obtained before TCRalphabeta/CD19-depleted stem cell transplant. These TCRs come from a girl aged 2-10 years with congenital amegakaryocytic thrombocytopenia, due to receive a stem cell transplant.

This clonotype was found many times. The J gene is TRBJ2-7, the V gene TRBV12-3 or TRBV12-4, with D possibly matching TRBD2 (5 bases). V lost 8 bases and J lost 3, with 14 bases in between. The CDR3 loop spans 13 amino acids. CDR3 in DNA: TGTGCCAGCGGTGCACTAGGGTACTACGAGCAGTACTTC. It translates to CASGALGYYEQYF.

CDR3 coding DNA: TGTGCCAGCAGCTTGGGTGTGCTCGGGACACCTCCCGGGGAGCTGTTTTTT. This gives the protein CASSLGVLGTPPGELFF. This chain links TRBV5-6 with TRBJ2-2, with a tentative D call TRBD1 (6 bases). Trimming took off 0 bases at V and 6 bases at J, with 18 bases between the two ends. The CDR3 consists of 17 residues. Germline V CDR1 and CDR2: SGHDT, YYEEEE.

This clonotype has at least ten counts. CDR3 DNA sequence: TGTGCCAGCAGCCCGGACCACGGCACAGATACGCAGTATTTT. It is translated as CASSPDHGTDTQYF. The chain employs TRBV7-2 and TRBJ2-3; D is unclear. CDR1 and CDR2 from the germline V gene are SGHTA and FQGNSA. V lost 5 bases, J lost 1 base, and 10 bases lay in between. CDR3 length: 14 amino acids.

Points on this clonotype: A much bigger clone sits one base away, suggesting this may be a read error. This chain links TRBV5-1 with TRBJ1-2; D is ambiguous. Germline assignment: CDR1 SGHRS and CDR2 YFSETQ. CDR3 length: 13 residues. The CDR3 reads CASSLAGVYGDTF. DNA of the CDR3: TGCGCCAGCAGCTTGGCCGGGGTCTATGGCGACACCTTC.

This clonotype was found many times. The gene calls are TRBV20-1 and TRBJ1-1; D is possibly TRBD1 (5 bases). CDR3 length equals 11 residues. V was clipped by 1 base and J by 11 bases, with 11 bases between them. Germline V gene sequence: CDR1 DFQATT, CDR2 SNEGSKA (reference sequence). The CDR3 region is CSARGGKGAFF. In DNA form, the CDR3 reads TGCAGTGCTAGAGGGGGGAAGGGGGCTTTCTTT.

V usage is TRBV24-1 and J usage is TRBJ2-3, with D perhaps TRBD2 (5 bases). The CDR3 has 15 residues. Deletions cut 4 bases from V and 1 base from J, with 11 bases between. Germline CDR1 KGHDR, CDR2 SFDVKD. The CDR3 reads CATSDPARGTDTQYF. The CDR3 region has the DNA TGTGCCACCAGTGACCCGGCGCGGGGCACAGATACGCAGTATTTT.

This clonotype has only a few counts. The genes are TRBV28 and TRBJ2-7; D not certain. The V end was cut by 6 bases, the J end by 5 bases, with 17 bases between. Germline-derived CDR1 and CDR2 are MDHEN and SYDVKM. The CDR3 is 14 amino acids. Written as DNA, the CDR3 is TGTGCCAGCAGAGGTAGGGCAGTTAGGGACGAGCAGTACTTC. Protein product: CASRGRAVRDEQYF. The complete variable domain, with remaining parts taken from reference TRBV28 and TRBJ2-7, reads DVKVTQSSRYLVKRTGEKVFLECVQDMDHENMFWYRQDPGLGLRLIYFSYDVKMKEKGDIPEGYSVSREKKERFSLILESASTNQTSMYLCASRGRAVRDEQYFGPGTRLTVT.

For this clonotype: A read error may explain this, as a much larger clone is one base away. This chain uses TRBV9 with TRBJ2-4, with 9 bases identical to TRBD2. The CDR3 length is 14 residues. CDR1 is SGDLS, CDR2 YYNGEE, per germline. J was trimmed by 6 bases and V by 3 bases; bases with no gene match: 4. Written as DNA, the CDR3 is TGTGCCAGCAGCGCAGAGACTAGCGGAAACATTCAGTACTTC. Protein product: CASSAETSGNIQYF.

This clonotype was picked up many times. The chain's CDR3 is CASRPGLAGERTDTQYF. CDR3 nucleotide sequence: TGTGCCAGCAGACCGGGGCTAGCGGGAGAACGCACAGATACGCAGTATTTT. The genes are TRBV7-6 and TRBJ2-3; 10 bases are a match to TRBD2. The CDR3 length is 17 residues. CDR1 and CDR2 from the germline V gene are SGHVS and FNYEAQ. V was clipped by 6 bases and J by 1 base; unmatched bases: 10. The full variable domain, its missing parts supplied by reference TRBV7-6 and TRBJ2-3, is GAGVSQSPRYKVTKRGQDVALRCDPISGHVSLYWYRQALGQGPEFLTYFNYEAQQDKSGLPNDRFSAERPEGSISTLTIQRTEQRDSAMYRCASRPGLAGERTDTQYFGPGTRLTVL.

This clonotype was detected many times. The chain links TRBV12-3 or TRBV12-4 to TRBJ2-2; D gene ambiguous. The CDR3 is made up of 14 amino acids. Trimming pared 8 bases from V and 0 bases from J, leaving 10 bases between. CDR3 region: CASGVPPNTGELFF. The CDR3 nucleotides are TGTGCCAGCGGTGTACCCCCGAACACCGGGGAGCTGTTTTTT.

With respect to this clonotype: This may stem from a read error, because a much larger clone lies one nucleotide away. The V call is TRBV20-1, the J call TRBJ2-1, with 7 bases that match TRBD1. The V gene's germline CDR1 is DFQATT and CDR2 SNEGSKA (reference sequence). This CDR3 region has 14 residues. The CDR3 region is CSARDRDRTNGQFF. The DNA of the CDR3 is TGCAGTGCTAGAGATCGGGACAGAACGAATGGGCAGTTCTTC.

The chain couples TRBV5-6 to TRBJ2-1, with 12 bases identical to TRBD2. Germline V gene sequence: CDR1 SGHDT, CDR2 YYEEEE. This CDR3 is 16 amino acids long. V lost 2 bases and J lost 5; bases outside the gene matches: 5. The CDR3 DNA is TGTGCCAGCAGCTTAAGACTAGCGGGAGTCAACAATGAGCAGTTCTTC. Protein sequence: CASSLRLAGVNNEQFF. Full variable domain (missing parts from reference TRBV5-6 and TRBJ2-1): DAGVTQSPTHLIKTRGQQVTLRCSPKSGHDTVSWYQQALGQGPQFIFQYYEEEERQRGNFPDRFSGHQFPNYSSELNVNALLLGDSALYLCASSLRLAGVNNEQFFGPGTRLTVL.

This clonotype has a handful of counts. V is TRBV7-9 and J is TRBJ1-1; D remains unclear. The V and J ends lost 5 bases and 3 bases respectively, with 19 bases between them. CDR1 SEHNR and CDR2 FQNEAQ come from the germline V gene (reference sequence). The CDR3 spans 16 residues. CDR3 nucleotide sequence: TGTGCCAGCAGCCCCCACCGCCCCCCGAGGGACACTGAAGCTTTCTTT. Its protein is CASSPHRPPRDTEAFF.

The V gene is TRBV20-1, the J gene TRBJ2-3; possible D gene TRBD2, 5 bases. Germline V gives CDR1 DFQATT, CDR2 SNEGSKA (reference sequence). The CDR3 loop spans 13 amino acids. V was clipped by 4 bases and J by 5 bases, with 13 bases between them. The CDR3 loop is CSAKKLALDTQYF. In DNA form, the CDR3 reads TGCAGTGCTAAAAAGCTAGCTTTAGATACGCAGTATTTT.

Comment on this clonotype: A much larger clone differs from this one at a single base, so this may be a read error. The chain carries TRBV2 and TRBJ1-6, with D uncertain. The V gene lost 6 bases and the J gene lost 4 bases, with 4 bases spanning the gap. The CDR3 is made up of 12 amino acids. The germline gives CDR1 SNHLY, CDR2 FYNNEI. CDR3 sequence reads: CASSEYNSPLHF. CDR3 in DNA: TGTGCCAGCAGCGAATATAATTCACCCCTCCACTTT.

At least ten counts were recorded for this clonotype. The chain carries TRBV5-1 and TRBJ1-2; 9 nucleotides line up with TRBD1. The CDR3 contains 14 residues. Germline-derived CDR1 and CDR2 are SGHRS and YFSETQ. The V gene end was trimmed by 1 base and the J gene end by 4 bases; junction bases not matched to a gene: 2. The CDR3 DNA reads as TGCGCCAGCAGCTTGCCGGGACAGGGCTATGGCTACACCTTC. It codes for CASSLPGQGYGYTF.

This clonotype was observed at least ten times. This sequence joins TRBV4-2 and TRBJ1-6; D is unclear. CDR1 and CDR2 from the germline V gene are LGHNA and YNFKEQ. Trimming shortened V by 0 bases and J by 1 base, and 19 bases separated the two germline ends. The CDR3 runs to 20 residues. The CDR3 DNA is TGTGCCAGCAGCCAAGACCAATCCGGGGATCTGACTTCCTATAATTCACCCCTCCACTTT. It codes for CASSQDQSGDLTSYNSPLHF.

This clonotype was recorded a few times. The chain has TRBV5-1 and TRBJ2-7; tentatively, D is TRBD1 (6 bases). Germline V lookup: CDR1 SGHRS, CDR2 YFSETQ. The CDR3 runs to 15 residues. V was cut by 3 bases and J by 0 bases, with 13 bases left in between. The CDR3 region has the DNA TGCGCCAGCAGCTCCCAACAGGGCGCCTCCTACGAGCAGTACTTC. This gives the protein CASSSQQGASYEQYF.

This clonotype was counted only a few times. The chain joins TRBV12-3 or TRBV12-4 to TRBJ2-3, with 7 bases lining up with TRBD1. J was trimmed by 2 bases and V by 5 bases; bases with no gene match: 10. This CDR3 comprises 16 residues. CDR3 region: CASSPGDSPPTDTQYF. As DNA, the CDR3 is TGTGCCAGCAGTCCCGGGGACAGCCCTCCCACAGATACGCAGTATTTT.

This clonotype was seen a few times. The chain couples TRBV29-1 to TRBJ2-3, with TRBD1 identical over 8 bases. The CDR3 is 13 amino acids. Germline loops: CDR1 SQVTM, CDR2 ANQGSEA. With 5 bases clipped from V and 2 bases from J, the junction kept 3 bases outside the gene matches. The CDR3 loop reads CSVTTGVTDTQYF. Written as DNA, the CDR3 is TGCAGCGTTACGACAGGGGTCACAGATACGCAGTATTTT.

This clonotype was detected many times. CDR3 loop: CSVEGRAYEQYF. In DNA, the CDR3 is TGCAGCGTTGAGGGTAGGGCCTACGAGCAGTACTTC. V is TRBV29-1 and J is TRBJ2-7; D unresolved. The CDR3 runs to 12 residues. V gave up 3 bases and J gave up 2 bases, with 8 bases separating them. The germline gives CDR1 SQVTM, CDR2 ANQGSEA.

This clonotype has a count of ten or more. The chain couples TRBV5-1 to TRBJ2-7, with no clear D. V dropped 0 bases and J dropped 4 bases, with 8 bases sitting between them. The V gene's germline CDR1 is SGHRS and CDR2 YFSETQ. The CDR3 totals 13 residues. The CDR3 region is CASSLGGRYEQYF. The DNA for the CDR3 is TGCGCCAGCAGCTTGGGGGGTCGGTACGAGCAGTACTTC. Drawing the rest from reference TRBV5-1 and TRBJ2-7, the complete variable domain is KAGVTQTPRYLIKTRGQQVTLSCSPISGHRSVSWYQQTPGQGLQFLFEYFSETQRNKGNFPGRFSGRQFSNSRSEMNVSTLELGDSALYLCASSLGGRYEQYFGPGTRLTVT.

The CDR3 protein is CATSRENAYEQYF. CDR3 in DNA: TGTGCCACCAGCAGAGAAAACGCCTACGAGCAGTACTTC. The chain recombines TRBV15 with TRBJ2-7; unclear D gene. Between the trimmed V and J ends, which lost 0 bases and 2 bases, there was a span of 5 bases. CDR3 size: 13 residues. Germline CDR1 LNHNV, CDR2 YYDKDF (reference sequence).

This clonotype has a count of ten or more. V usage is TRBV5-6 and J usage is TRBJ2-3, with 8 positions matching TRBD2. From germline, CDR1 is SGHDT and CDR2 YYEEEE. The V and J ends lost 6 bases and 2 bases, in that order; junction bases with no gene match: 8. The CDR3 loop spans 15 amino acids. DNA of the CDR3: TGTGCCAGCAAACCATTAGCGGGGCACACAGATACGCAGTATTTT. Protein product: CASKPLAGHTDTQYF.

This clonotype came up many times. The chain is built from TRBV7-9 and TRBJ1-1; TRBD1 might be the D (5 bases). The ends were cut back, 3 bases at V and 6 bases at J, with 17 bases in the middle. This CDR3 is built from 15 residues. Germline V gives CDR1 SEHNR, CDR2 FQNEAQ (reference sequence). The chain's CDR3 is CASSLMGILGAEAFF. CDR3 DNA sequence: TGTGCCAGCAGCTTGATGGGGATCCTGGGGGCTGAAGCTTTCTTT.

In this sample, this clonotype turned up many times. The V call is TRBV9, the J call TRBJ2-2; unclear D gene. Germline-derived CDR1 and CDR2 are SGDLS and YYNGEE. This CDR3 contains 15 residues. V dropped 2 bases and J dropped 7 bases, with 15 bases sitting between them. DNA for the CDR3: TGTGCCAGCAGCGTGGGTTACTTTTCCAACGGGGAGCTGTTTTTT. Translation: CASSVGYFSNGELFF.

This clonotype has only a few counts. V gene TRBV5-1 combines with J gene TRBJ2-4; 9 nucleotides line up with TRBD1. The CDR3 loop spans 14 amino acids. With 4 bases clipped from V and 8 bases from J, the junction kept 7 bases outside the gene matches. CDR1 is SGHRS and CDR2 is YFSETQ in the germline V gene. The CDR3 sequence: CASSLRQGGDIQYF. In nucleotides, the CDR3 is TGCGCCAGCAGCCTAAGACAGGGGGGGGACATTCAGTACTTC.

This clonotype was seen at least ten times. The rearrangement uses TRBV28 and TRBJ2-7; TRBD1 matches 8 bases. Germline V gene lookup returns CDR1 MDHEN and CDR2 SYDVKM. V lost 1 base to trimming and J lost 4 bases; unmatched junction nucleotides: 6. There are 15 residues in the CDR3. CDR3 loop: CASSLLRTGLYEQYF. In nucleotides, the CDR3 is TGTGCCAGCAGTTTATTGAGGACAGGGCTTTACGAGCAGTACTTC.

This clonotype was counted at least ten times. V is TRBV20-1 and J is TRBJ1-1, with unresolved D. Looked up from germline, CDR1 is DFQATT and CDR2 is SNEGSKA (reference sequence). Trimming left V 0 bases short and J 1 base short, with 6 bases between. The CDR3 covers 13 residues. CDR3: CSARDPANTEAFF. The CDR3 DNA is TGCAGTGCTAGAGACCCAGCGAACACTGAAGCTTTCTTT.

This clonotype was seen repeatedly, ten times or more. The rearrangement joins TRBV5-1 to TRBJ1-1; weak D call: TRBD1 (6 bases). There are 14 residues in the CDR3. Germline loops: CDR1 SGHRS, CDR2 YFSETQ. With 3 bases removed from V and 1 base from J, the gap between germline ends came to 10 bases. The CDR3 loop is CASSYRTENTEAFF. CDR3 DNA sequence: TGCGCCAGCAGCTACCGGACAGAGAACACTGAAGCTTTCTTT.

At least ten counts were recorded for this clonotype. The chain employs TRBV6-1 and TRBJ1-5; D call uncertain. The V and J ends lost 1 base and 1 base respectively, with 11 bases between them. Germline V lookup: CDR1 MNHNS, CDR2 SASEGT. CDR3 size: 16 residues. In DNA form, the CDR3 reads TGTGCCAGCAGTGAAGGAGTTTGGTGGAGCAATCAGCCCCAGCATTTT. Protein sequence: CASSEGVWWSNQPQHF.

V and J are TRBV18 and TRBJ2-1; 11 bases line up with TRBD2. J was trimmed by 2 bases and V by 0 bases; bases with no gene match: 12. The CDR3 has 20 residues. Germline-derived CDR1 and CDR2 are KGHSH and LQKENI. CDR3 sequence (DNA): TGTGCCAGCTCACCACCGAAGGGTAGCGGGGGGGATCGGGCCTACAATGAGCAGTTCTTC. Translating gives CASSPPKGSGGDRAYNEQFF. Full variable domain (missing parts from reference TRBV18 and TRBJ2-1): NAGVMQNPRHLVRRRGQEARLRCSPMKGHSHVYWYRQLPEEGLKFMVYLQKENIIDESGMPKERFSAEFPKEGPSILRIQQVVRGDSAAYFCASSPPKGSGGDRAYNEQFFGPGTRLTVL.